The 26 T cell receptor beta chains in this list originate from one sample, sequenced in a study of human T cells and chemical hapten exposure. As for time point: pre-sensitization, week 0. Sample treatment: therapeutic diphenylcyclopropenone sensitization with weekly scalp DPC. Each CDR3 protein gets one entry after TCRdb re-called the RACE reads with MiXCR. Seen here are 85,000 to 130,000 distinct CDR3 sequences, roughly an eighth observed once, and the top ten hold roughly 1.5%. Material: whole blood, obtained in connection with sensitization to the hapten diphenylcyclopropenone (DPC). These receptor sequences come from a woman aged 50 to 60 with alopecia areata. Some clones in this sample may be carry-over from other donors' samples.

V gene TRBV7-8 combines with J gene TRBJ2-7; perhaps TRBD1 as D (6 bases). The CDR3 is 15 residues long. Trimming removed 8 bases from V and 2 bases from J, with 19 bases in between. In germline, CDR1 is SGHVS, CDR2 FQNEAQ. The CDR3 DNA is TGTGCCAGCCCCCCAAAGGGGGTTCACCCCTACGAGCAGTACTTC. It codes for CASPPKGVHPYEQYF.

This clonotype was detected a few times. The chain uses TRBV12-3 or TRBV12-4 and TRBJ2-7; 10 bases agree with TRBD2. With 6 bases clipped from V and 1 base from J, the junction kept 6 bases outside the gene matches. The CDR3 sequence is 15 residues long. The CDR3: CASSLRLAGSYEQYF. The CDR3 bases are TGTGCCAGCAGCCTCAGACTAGCGGGTTCCTACGAGCAGTACTTC.

This rearrangement joins TRBV20-1 to TRBJ1-4; no firm D call. This CDR3 comprises 12 residues. Trimming removed 1 base from V and 5 bases from J, with 5 bases in between. Germline-derived CDR1 and CDR2 are DFQATT and SNEGSKA (reference sequence). The CDR3 here is CSARGQNEKLFF. As DNA, the CDR3 is TGCAGTGCTAGAGGCCAGAATGAAAAACTGTTTTTT.

This clonotype was picked up a small number of times. This chain links TRBV5-6 with TRBJ2-5, with D tentatively TRBD2 (5 bases). The CDR3 has 13 amino acids. Trimming cost V 4 bases and J 7 bases, with 14 bases left between them. Germline CDR1 and CDR2: SGHDT and YYEEEE. The CDR3 loop is CASSRGGGRTQYF. CDR3 DNA: TGTGCCAGCAGCCGAGGCGGAGGCAGGACCCAGTACTTC.

This clonotype was counted between two and nine times. The chain has TRBV29-1 and TRBJ2-3; unclear D gene. The V gene lost 5 bases and the J gene lost 7 bases, with 7 bases spanning the gap. There are 10 residues in the CDR3. Germline CDR1 SQVTM, CDR2 ANQGSEA. CDR3 nucleotides: TGCAGCGTTCAAAATAATACGCAGTATTTT. This codes for CSVQNNTQYF.

The rearrangement links TRBV28 to TRBJ2-1; the D is unclear. V gave up 3 bases and J gave up 2 bases, with 11 bases separating them. CDR1 is MDHEN and CDR2 is SYDVKM in the germline V gene. The CDR3 has 15 amino acids. CDR3 nucleotides: TGTGCCAGCAGTTTCGACCAAGGTCCCTACAATGAGCAGTTCTTC. Translating it yields CASSFDQGPYNEQFF.

This clonotype showed up just a few times. V usage is TRBV6-6 and J usage is TRBJ1-2, with TRBD1 as a possible D gene (5 bases). The germline gives CDR1 MNHNY, CDR2 SVGAGI (reference sequence). Trimming removed 7 bases at V and 3 bases at J, with 18 bases between. The CDR3 spans 15 residues. This chain's CDR3 is CASISRGTPDYGYTF. DNA of the CDR3: TGTGCCAGCATTTCGAGGGGAACTCCAGACTATGGCTACACCTTC.

This chain connects TRBV11-2 to TRBJ2-7; 9 positions agree with TRBD2. This CDR3 has 15 residues. The germline V gene has CDR1 SGHAT and CDR2 FQNNGV. Trimming at V came to 4 bases and at J to 3 bases, leaving 7 bases not matched to a gene. The CDR3 DNA reads as TGTGCCAGCAGCTGGGAGCGGGGGGCCTTCTACGAGCAGTACTTC. Residues: CASSWERGAFYEQYF.

Only a few counts were recorded for this clonotype. This chain links TRBV7-2 with TRBJ1-1; 7 nucleotides agree with TRBD1. This CDR3 has 15 residues. V shed 5 bases, J shed 5 bases, and the junction held 11 bases outside the gene matches. Germline V gives CDR1 SGHTA, CDR2 FQGNSA. As DNA, the CDR3 is TGTGCCAGCAGCCCCCAGGTAGGGGGCGGAACTGAAGCTTTCTTT. Protein sequence: CASSPQVGGGTEAFF. The entire variable domain, with the rest obtained from reference TRBV7-2 and TRBJ1-1, is as follows: GAGVSQSPSNKVTEKGKDVELRCDPISGHTALYWYRQSLGQGLEFLIYFQGNSAPDKSGLPSDRFSAERTGGSVSTLTIQRTQQEDSAVYLCASSPQVGGGTEAFFGQGTRLTVV.

This clonotype was found many times. The V gene is TRBV11-2, the J gene TRBJ1-2; TRBD1 matches 8 bases. The CDR3 contains 12 residues. In germline, CDR1 is SGHAT, CDR2 FQNNGV. J gave up 8 bases and V 4 bases, and 3 bases lay outside the gene matches. In DNA form, the CDR3 reads TGTGCCAGCAGCTGGGACAGGCTGGGCTACACCTTC. Translating gives CASSWDRLGYTF.

This clonotype was seen a few times. V gene TRBV6-5 combines with J gene TRBJ2-5, with D possibly matching TRBD2 (5 bases). The CDR3 consists of 18 residues. The V end lost 0 bases, the J end lost 7 bases, and 24 bases lay between the germline ends. Germline CDR1 MNHEY, CDR2 SVGAGI. The CDR3 DNA reads TGTGCCAGCAGTTACTCGTATCTCGGAGCTCCTACTCGGGGGACCCAGTACTTC. It is translated as CASSYSYLGAPTRGTQYF.

The V gene is TRBV6-7, the J gene TRBJ2-7; no clear D. TRBV6-7 is an ORF, and what it does is uncertain. V lost 8 bases and J lost 2, with 16 bases in between. The CDR3 length is 14 residues. In DNA, the CDR3 is TGTGCCAGCTTCCTGAGATGGGTAACCTACGAGCAGTACTTC. It yields the protein CASFLRWVTYEQYF.

The CDR3 is CASSLAGSTGELFF. The CDR3 bases are TGTGCCAGCAGCTTGGCCGGATCAACCGGGGAGCTGTTTTTT. The chain recombines TRBV5-8 with TRBJ2-2; D unclear. V was cut by 0 bases and J by 5 bases, with 8 bases left in between. Germline V lookup: CDR1 SGHTS, CDR2 YDEGEE. The CDR3 totals 14 residues.

The table lists this clonotype with a few counts. V usage is TRBV6-6 and J usage is TRBJ2-5, with unresolved D. Trimming shortened V by 3 bases and J by 5 bases, and 16 bases separated the two germline ends. The CDR3 has 15 amino acids. The V gene's germline CDR1 is MNHNY and CDR2 SVGAGI (reference sequence). The CDR3 here is CASSYAPRVWETQYF. Written as DNA, the CDR3 is TGTGCCAGCAGTTATGCCCCGAGAGTGTGGGAGACCCAGTACTTC.

This clonotype was counted only a few times. Written as DNA, the CDR3 is TGCGCCAGCAGTTCCCAGGAGGGGCGGACTGAAGCTTTCTTT. This gives the protein CASSSQEGRTEAFF. The rearrangement joins TRBV10-2 to TRBJ1-1; the D gene is possibly TRBD1 (5 bases). The germline V gene encodes CDR1 WSHSY and CDR2 SAAADI. Trimming removed 5 bases at V and 5 bases at J, with 15 bases between. This CDR3 is 14 amino acids long.

This clonotype was recorded at least ten times. The chain carries TRBV11-2 and TRBJ2-6, with D hard to call. CDR1 is SGHAT and CDR2 is FQNNGV in the germline V gene. The CDR3 totals 16 residues. Between the trimmed V and J ends, which lost 5 bases and 0 bases, there was a span of 11 bases. The CDR3 here is CASSGQTNSGANVLTF. The CDR3 DNA reads as TGTGCCAGCAGCGGTCAGACAAACTCTGGGGCCAACGTCCTGACTTTC.

The rearrangement joins TRBV5-6 to TRBJ1-1; 12 bases line up with TRBD1. The V gene's germline CDR1 is SGHDT and CDR2 YYEEEE. The trim removed 4 bases at V and 3 bases at J, leaving 10 bases unmatched. The CDR3 is 17 residues long. CDR3 protein: CASSRVPGQGADTEAFF. The CDR3 region has the DNA TGTGCCAGCAGCCGTGTCCCGGGACAGGGGGCGGACACTGAAGCTTTCTTT.

This clonotype was recorded a few times. J is TRBJ1-1 and V is TRBV5-1; D gene ambiguous. Trimming shortened V by 4 bases and J by 0 bases, and 13 bases separated the two germline ends. The CDR3 runs 15 residues. Germline lookup yields CDR1 SGHRS and CDR2 YFSETQ. Written as DNA, the CDR3 is TGCGCCAGCAGCGGAAGGACGGACCTGAACACTGAAGCTTTCTTT. It yields the protein CASSGRTDLNTEAFF.

This clonotype was counted only a few times. The genes are TRBV6-2 or TRBV6-3 and TRBJ2-1; D is possibly TRBD2 (6 bases). V dropped 6 bases and J dropped 0 bases, with 12 bases sitting between them. The CDR3 has 15 residues. Germline CDR1 reads MNHEY; CDR2 reads SVGEGT. Here the CDR3 reads CASRESGPSYNEQFF. As DNA, the CDR3 is TGTGCCAGCAGAGAAAGCGGGCCCTCCTACAATGAGCAGTTCTTC.

The chain joins TRBV19 to TRBJ2-3, with D maybe TRBD1 (5 bases). Germline CDR1 reads LNHDA; CDR2 reads SQIVND (reference sequence). There are 15 residues in the CDR3. The ends were cut back, 7 bases at V and 0 bases at J, with 14 bases in the middle. Here the CDR3 DNA reads TGTGCCAGTACCCCTCTCGACAGTAGCACAGATACGCAGTATTTT. The encoded protein is CASTPLDSSTDTQYF. The variable domain in full, completed from reference TRBV19 and TRBJ2-3, reads DGGITQSPKYLFRKEGQNVTLSCEQNLNHDAMYWYRQDPGQGLRLIYYSQIVNDFQKGDIAEGYSVSREKKESFPLTVTSAQKNPTAFYLCASTPLDSSTDTQYFGPGTRLTVL.

V is TRBV20-1 and J is TRBJ2-5; TRBD2 aligns across 11 bases. Per the germline V gene, CDR1 is DFQATT and CDR2 is SNEGSKA (reference sequence). The V gene end was trimmed by 5 bases and the J gene end by 4 bases; junction bases not matched to a gene: 6. The CDR3 has 14 amino acids. The CDR3 here is CSASLAGARETQYF. In DNA, the CDR3 is TGCAGTGCTTCACTAGCGGGGGCTCGAGAGACCCAGTACTTC.

The table lists this clonotype with a few counts. This chain joins TRBV6-5 and TRBJ1-2; D is uncertain. The CDR3 contains 15 residues. V lost 5 bases and J 5 bases, leaving 18 bases between the germline ends. The germline V gene has CDR1 MNHEY and CDR2 SVGAGI. CDR3 sequence: CASSPRLQSLYGYTF. CDR3 in DNA: TGTGCCAGCAGTCCGCGCCTGCAGTCCCTTTATGGCTACACCTTC.

Worth noting for this clonotype: Given a much more abundant clone one base away, this may be a read error. The rearrangement joins TRBV20-1 to TRBJ2-7; D is ambiguous. CDR3 length: 13 residues. With 0 bases removed from V and 0 bases from J, the gap between germline ends came to 6 bases. Germline V CDR1 and CDR2: DFQATT, SNEGSKA (reference sequence). The CDR3 here is CSARDWDSYEQYF. The CDR3 DNA sequence: TGCAGTGCTAGAGATTGGGACTCCTACGAGCAGTACTTC.

V is TRBV12-3 or TRBV12-4 and J is TRBJ2-7; tentative D call: TRBD1 (6 bases). V dropped 2 bases and J dropped 3 bases, with 11 bases sitting between them. The CDR3 runs to 14 residues. The CDR3 reads CASSLRDKGYEQYF. CDR3 nucleotide sequence: TGTGCCAGCAGTTTACGGGACAAGGGCTACGAGCAGTACTTC.

A few counts support this clonotype. The chain employs TRBV5-1 and TRBJ2-7; D is uncertain. V lost 0 bases and J lost 1, with 5 bases in between. Germline loops: CDR1 SGHRS, CDR2 YFSETQ. The CDR3 runs to 13 residues. CDR3 DNA: TGCGCCAGCAGCTTGGACCAATCCTACGAGCAGTACTTC. It translates to CASSLDQSYEQYF. Together with reference TRBV5-1 and TRBJ2-7, the CDR3 gives the full variable domain: KAGVTQTPRYLIKTRGQQVTLSCSPISGHRSVSWYQQTPGQGLQFLFEYFSETQRNKGNFPGRFSGRQFSNSRSEMNVSTLELGDSALYLCASSLDQSYEQYFGPGTRLTVT.

Concerning this clonotype: The conserved phenylalanine or tryptophan normally closing the CDR3 is absent here, so this likely arose from a read error. This sequence joins TRBV3-1 and TRBJ2-7; either TRBD1 or TRBD2 may fit D (5 bases each). This CDR3 region has 14 residues. Germline V gives CDR1 LGHDT, CDR2 YNNKEL (reference sequence). V shed 0 bases and J shed 2 bases, with 8 bases lying between them. The CDR3 bases are TGTGCCAGCAGCCAAGATCGGGACCCCTACGAGCAGTACTCC. Its protein is CASSQDRDPYEQYS.